This is a list of T cell receptor beta chains from one sample in a study of cytomegalovirus exposure and HLA in healthy donors. Assay: immunoSEQ multiplex PCR; the TCRdb copy retains only in-frame clones and omits some. The sample gives about 200,000 clones, around 83% of which show up once; less than 3% is in the top ten. The sample taken for sequencing was PBMCs. Receptor source: a woman aged 40-49 years in good health and CMV-seronegative. The CDR3 runs from the conserved cysteine through the conserved F or W. The D gene is left open where the match is weak. For some rows the clone size is stated as once, few or many, or as a class when expanded; others skip it.

j_call d_call v_call cdr3_length clone_size cdr3_aa cdr3_nt
TRBJ2-3 - TRBV18 14 - CASSPGSHTDTQYF TGTGCCAGCTCACCCGGGAGCCACACAGATACGCAGTATTTT
TRBJ2-1 - TRBV7-8 14 few CASTQGQTDLEQFF TGTGCCAGCACCCAAGGGCAAACGGACTTGGAGCAGTTCTTC
TRBJ2-1 TRBD2 TRBV5-4 15 - CASSLSSGRYNEQFF TGTGCCAGCAGCTTGAGTAGCGGGAGGTACAATGAGCAGTTCTTC
TRBJ2-2 - TRBV27 15 - CASKGWQDNPGELFF TGTGCCAGCAAGGGGTGGCAGGATAATCCCGGGGAGCTGTTTTTT
TRBJ2-1 - TRBV18 16 - CASSPPQGRYYNEQFF TGTGCCAGCTCACCACCGCAGGGCCGTTATTACAATGAGCAGTTCTTC
TRBJ2-1 - TRBV6-5 11 - CASTSTGEQFF TGTGCCAGCACCAGCACGGGTGAGCAGTTCTTC
TRBJ2-2 - TRBV13 16 - CASSLELERATGELFF TGTGCCAGCAGCTTAGAGTTGGAGAGGGCCACCGGGGAGCTGTTTTTT
TRBJ2-7 TRBD1 TRBV19 14 once CASTTGGINYEQYF TGTGCCAGCACGACAGGGGGGATTAACTACGAGCAGTACTTC
TRBJ1-5 - TRBV30 13 few CAWSTGSNQPQHF TGTGCCTGGAGTACGGGTAGCAATCAGCCCCAGCATTTT
TRBJ2-7 - TRBV7-9 14 - CASSLVEQDWEQYF TGTGCCAGCAGCTTAGTTGAACAGGATTGGGAGCAGTACTTC
TRBJ1-1 - TRBV9 13 once CASSPQRQTEAFF TGTGCCAGCAGCCCCCAACGACAGACTGAAGCTTTCTTT
TRBJ1-1 - TRBV18 13 - CASSPGADTEAFF TGTGCCAGCTCACCAGGGGCGGACACTGAAGCTTTCTTT
TRBJ1-1 TRBD1 TRBV11-2 14 once CASSSQGADSGAFF TGTGCCAGCAGCTCCCAGGGGGCGGATTCCGGAGCTTTCTTT
TRBJ2-3 - TRBV28 12 - CASRTGTDTQYF TGTGCCAGCAGAACGGGCACAGATACGCAGTATTTT
TRBJ2-7 - TRBV6-1 13 few CASSERRVDEQYF TGTGCCAGCAGTGAAAGGAGGGTGGACGAGCAGTACTTC
TRBJ1-5 TRBD1 TRBV5-1 16 - CASSLLGQGIGQPQHF TGCGCCAGCAGCTTGTTGGGACAGGGAATCGGGCAGCCCCAGCATTTT
TRBJ2-1 TRBD1 TRBV25-1 13 - CASTRDSNNEQFF TGTGCCAGCACCCGGGACAGCAACAATGAGCAGTTCTTC
TRBJ2-5 TRBD1 TRBV5-1 15 - CASSLAQTGAETQYF TGCGCCAGCAGCTTGGCTCAGACAGGGGCAGAGACCCAGTACTTC
TRBJ2-7 - TRBV15 13 - CATSRVAGYEQYF TGTGCCACCAGCAGAGTGGCGGGGTACGAGCAGTACTTC
TRBJ1-4 - TRBV6-4 15 - CASLKVGGTNEKLFF TGTGCCAGCTTAAAGGTGGGGGGAACTAATGAAAAACTGTTTTTT
TRBJ1-2 TRBD1 TRBV30 13 few CASRDRSDYGYTF TGTGCCAGCCGGGACAGGTCCGACTATGGCTACACCTTC
TRBJ1-2 - TRBV9 13 - CASSDTGSYGYTF TGTGCCAGCAGCGACACAGGTTCCTATGGCTACACCTTC
TRBJ2-7 TRBD1 TRBV19 13 - CASSRGQGDEQYF TGTGCCAGTAGTCGGGGACAGGGCGACGAGCAGTACTTC
TRBJ2-1 TRBD1 TRBV29-1 15 - CSVKIGQGGYNEQFF TGCAGCGTAAAAATAGGACAGGGGGGGTACAATGAGCAGTTCTTC
TRBJ1-1 TRBD1 TRBV7-8 14 - CASSPGTGNIWAFF TGTGCCAGCAGCCCGGGGACAGGGAATATTTGGGCTTTCTTT
TRBJ1-5 TRBD1 TRBV6-5 14 - CASSRDRGGQPQHF TGTGCCAGCAGCCGAGACAGGGGCGGTCAGCCCCAGCATTTT
TRBJ1-5 - TRBV11-2 13 - CASSLVADQPQHF TGTGCCAGCAGCTTAGTAGCGGATCAGCCCCAGCATTTT
TRBJ1-1 - TRBV5-4 12 - CASSFMNTEAFF TGTGCCAGCAGCTTTATGAACACTGAAGCTTTCTTT
TRBJ1-3 TRBD1 TRBV14 18 - CASSYNPQGPTSGNTIYF TGTGCCAGCAGCTACAACCCACAGGGGCCCACCTCTGGAAACACCATATATTTT
TRBJ1-1 - TRBV29-1 11 few CSVVANTEAFF TGCAGCGTTGTAGCGAACACTGAAGCTTTCTTT
TRBJ2-4 - TRBV30 14 - CAWSPQGAKNIQYF TGTGCCTGGAGTCCCCAGGGGGCCAAAAACATTCAGTACTTC
TRBJ2-1 TRBD2 TRBV2 13 once CARRASGITEQFF TGTGCCAGACGTGCTAGCGGGATTACTGAGCAGTTCTTC
TRBJ2-3 - TRBV11-2 16 - CASSLWGGTWTDTQYF TGTGCCAGCAGCTTGTGGGGCGGGACGTGGACAGATACGCAGTATTTT
TRBJ2-4 TRBD2 TRBV7-2 18 - CASSLVRGSGRASNIQYF TGTGCCAGCAGCTTAGTCCGGGGGAGCGGGAGGGCCTCAAACATTCAGTACTTC
TRBJ2-5 - TRBV6-5 16 - CASSYRGAVAEETQYF TGTGCCAGCAGTTACCGGGGGGCCGTAGCGGAGGAGACCCAGTACTTC
TRBJ2-1 TRBD2 TRBV10-3 20 - CAISALFTTSGRRVPGEQFF TGTGCCATCAGCGCCCTCTTTACGACTAGCGGGAGGAGGGTCCCGGGTGAGCAGTTCTTC
TRBJ2-7 - TRBV9 14 - CASSVARGPYEQYF TGTGCCAGCAGCGTAGCGCGGGGCCCCTACGAGCAGTACTTC
TRBJ2-7 TRBD2 TRBV19 15 - CASSINLAGAYEQYF TGTGCCAGTAGTATTAACCTAGCGGGAGCCTACGAGCAGTACTTC
TRBJ2-2 TRBD1 TRBV11-2 16 - CASSTRTGADTGELFF TGTGCCAGCAGCACCCGGACAGGTGCGGACACCGGGGAGCTGTTTTTT
TRBJ2-1 - TRBV19 14 - CASSLLWSDNEQFF TGTGCCAGTAGTCTCCTTTGGTCGGACAATGAGCAGTTCTTC
TRBJ1-4 TRBD1 TRBV5-1 17 - CASSSPGQGATNEKLFF TGCGCCAGCAGCTCGCCGGGACAGGGGGCAACTAATGAAAAACTGTTTTTT
TRBJ1-1 - TRBV14 15 - CASSQGGLQIPEAFF TGTGCCAGCAGCCAAGGAGGACTACAAATCCCTGAAGCTTTCTTT
TRBJ1-1 - TRBV27 9 - CARKGEAFF TGTGCCAGAAAGGGAGAGGCTTTCTTT
TRBJ1-3 - TRBV9 17 - CASSVGGAGASGNTIYF TGTGCCAGCAGCGTAGGAGGGGCGGGGGCCTCTGGAAACACCATATATTTT
TRBJ2-7 - TRBV6-1 13 - CASSKLETYEQYF TGTGCCAGCAGTAAACTAGAAACCTACGAGCAGTACTTC
TRBJ2-3 TRBD2 TRBV27 20 - CASSLSVAGDWLPNTDTQYF TGTGCCAGCAGTCTTTCCGTAGCGGGAGATTGGCTCCCAAACACAGATACGCAGTATTTT
TRBJ2-1 TRBD2 TRBV7-8 16 few CASSPSGSTSYNEQFF TGTGCCAGCAGCCCTAGCGGGAGCACCTCCTACAATGAGCAGTTCTTC
TRBJ2-4 TRBD2 TRBV18 17 - CASSPPSSGRTKNIQYF TGTGCCAGCTCACCACCATCTAGCGGGAGGACCAAAAACATTCAGTACTTC
TRBJ2-6 TRBD1 TRBV2 19 few CAIPREGTGFRAGANVLTF TGTGCCATCCCCAGGGAGGGGACAGGGTTTCGGGCTGGGGCCAACGTCCTGACTTTC
TRBJ2-3 TRBD1 TRBV5-1 15 - CASSLEGAAPDTQYF TGCGCCAGCAGCTTGGAGGGGGCAGCACCAGATACGCAGTATTTT
TRBJ2-5 - TRBV12-5 12 - CASGLNGETQYF TGTGCTAGTGGTTTGAACGGTGAGACCCAGTACTTC
TRBJ2-1 - TRBV11-2 12 - CASSLVSVEQFF TGTGCCAGCAGCTTAGTATCGGTTGAGCAGTTCTTC
TRBJ2-7 - TRBV2 13 - CASSEGLSYEQYF TGTGCCAGCAGTGAGGGCCTCTCCTACGAGCAGTACTTC
TRBJ1-2 TRBD1 TRBV27 15 - CASSPWDRANYGYTF TGTGCCAGCAGTCCCTGGGACAGGGCTAACTATGGCTACACCTTC
TRBJ1-5 TRBD1 TRBV29-1 13 few CSVRQGSNQPQHF TGCAGCGTTCGACAGGGGAGCAATCAGCCCCAGCATTTT
TRBJ2-2 TRBD1 TRBV5-1 14 once CASSSVQGPGELFF TGCGCCAGCAGCTCTGTACAGGGGCCCGGGGAGCTGTTTTTT
TRBJ1-2 TRBD1 TRBV7-2 14 few CASSLAFGQGGYTF TGTGCCAGCAGCTTAGCATTCGGACAGGGAGGCTACACCTTC
TRBJ2-7 TRBD2 TRBV30 14 - CAWSQGGSLHEQYF TGTGCCTGGAGTCAAGGCGGGAGTCTCCACGAGCAGTACTTC
TRBJ2-1 - TRBV27 13 once CASSFQLYNEQFF TGTGCCAGCAGTTTTCAGTTATACAATGAGCAGTTCTTC
TRBJ1-1 - TRBV14 17 - CASSQFPPQVMNTEAFF TGTGCCAGCAGCCAATTCCCCCCCCAGGTGATGAACACTGAAGCTTTCTTT